These T cell receptor beta chains were read from a single sample in a study of blood T cell repertoires in COVID-19. Assay: immunoSEQ multiplex PCR; the TCRdb copy retains only in-frame clones and omits some. The sample lists approximately 200,000 clones, around 81% occurring once. Source material: peripheral blood. These receptors all stem from a woman aged 30 to 39 who had recovered from COVID-19. Both conserved end residues are trimmed from each CDR3. Each record gives: J gene, V gene, CDR3 protein.

TRBJ2-1	TRBV25-1	ASSDLGQGNNEQF
TRBJ2-7	TRBV27	ANPPGQGPYEQY
TRBJ2-5	TRBV27	ASSTLTSDQETQY
TRBJ2-3	TRBV28	ASSRRLAGPTDTQY
TRBJ2-5	TRBV13	ASRRSGETQY
TRBJ2-3	TRBV28	ASSFAQGSTDTQY
TRBJ2-5	TRBV7-7	ASSFTTSETQY
TRBJ1-6	TRBV28	ASSFRQENSPLH
TRBJ2-6	TRBV28	ASTATGGKYVLT
TRBJ2-6	TRBV6-5	ASSLIYSGANVLT
TRBJ2-7	TRBV14	ASSQAVSQPGASYEQY
TRBJ2-1	TRBV2	ASRTPASGSHYNEQF
TRBJ2-7	TRBV6-5	ASSSGLGYEQY
TRBJ2-3	TRBV11-2	ASSRGLAESTDTQY
TRBJ2-7	TRBV5-1	ASSGRAGGPGYEQY
TRBJ2-7	TRBV5-4	ASSFIYEQY
TRBJ1-5	TRBV27	ASSLSKGVDQPQH
TRBJ2-2	TRBV19	ASSQLLAGGTGELF
TRBJ2-3	TRBV5-1	ASSGTGAVPDTQY
TRBJ2-3	TRBV30	AWSSPGGKAQY
TRBJ1-2	TRBV3-1/TRBV3-2	ASSQEAVYGYT
TRBJ2-1	TRBV9	ASSVAGAAYNEQF
TRBJ1-5	TRBV19	ASRGQGGNQPQH
TRBJ2-3	TRBV6-6	ASSYPQRGGVTQY
TRBJ2-7	TRBV19	ASSTFGGGYEQY
TRBJ1-1	TRBV7-9	ASSFSRQGDTEAF
TRBJ2-3	TRBV25-1	ASSASGNTDTQY
TRBJ1-1	TRBV5-1	ASSLGVREGTEAF
TRBJ1-6	TRBV27	ASKRTGSPYNSPLH
TRBJ2-5	TRBV11-2	ASSSGGRQETQY
TRBJ1-6	TRBV30	AWTTGVSYNSPLH
TRBJ1-4	TRBV5-5	ASSSRGQGGPREKLF
TRBJ2-2	TRBV7-6	ASSFSGQGYTGELF